These 3 T cell receptor beta chains were all obtained from the same sample, sequenced in a study of T cells in localized non-small cell lung cancer (dated by TCRdb to 2019 to 2021). The method was the immunoSEQ multiplex PCR assay. Here the immuneACCESS table is served through TCRdb, limited to in-frame sequences with V and J called. Missing clones are a known gap in these copies; in checked studies unresolved V genes cover under half, and the rest lacks a known reason. Recorded for this sample are 35,000 to 40,000 clones; approximately 86% of them occurred a single time. Of the sample, approximately 6.6% falls within the top ten clones. The specimen was peripheral blood, collected before any cancer treatment. Every receptor here comes from a man aged 35-69 years with stage I lung adenocarcinoma.

This clone was seen a single time. The chain couples TRBV4-3 to TRBJ1-4; 7 bases line up with TRBD1. The V gene end was trimmed by 0 bases and the J gene end by 6 bases; junction bases not matched to a gene: 13. The CDR3 sequence is 18 residues long. Germline-derived CDR1 and CDR2 are LGHNA and YSLEER. CDR3 protein: CASSQDRVTGALDEKLFF. Written as DNA, the CDR3 is TGCGCCAGCAGCCAAGATAGGGTTACAGGGGCTCTGGATGAAAAACTGTTTTTT.

The chain recombines TRBV5-6 with TRBJ2-1, with D possibly being TRBD1 or TRBD2 (5 bases each). V lost 3 bases, J lost 6 bases, and 13 bases lay in between. Germline values: CDR1 SGHDT, CDR2 YYEEEE. The CDR3 is made up of 14 amino acids. The CDR3 coding sequence is TGTGCCAGCAGCTCGGGACCCCACTCCAATGAGCAGTTCTTC. It yields the protein CASSSGPHSNEQFF.

The table lists this clone with a count of one. The chain combines TRBV6-5 with TRBJ2-7; D could derive from TRBD1 or TRBD2 (5 bases each). Germline V lookup: CDR1 MNHEY, CDR2 SVGAGI. This CDR3 has 12 amino acids. The ends were cut back, 6 bases at V and 6 bases at J, with 12 bases in the middle. The CDR3 sequence is CASRGPKGEQYF. As DNA, the CDR3 is TGTGCCAGCAGGGGACCTAAAGGCGAGCAGTACTTC.